The 19 T cell receptor beta chains below come from one sample, sequenced in a study of blood T cell repertoires in COVID-19. Sequencing was performed with immunoSEQ multiplex PCR; in TCRdb, only in-frame clones are kept and a portion is missing. The table has a few hundred thousand clones, around four fifths seen once. The sample was peripheral blood. The receptors derive from a man between 60 and 75 years old with acute or convalescent COVID-19.

V usage is TRBV27 and J usage is TRBJ2-6, with TRBD1 matching over 8 bases. CDR1 MNHEY and CDR2 SMNVEV come from the germline V gene (reference sequence). This CDR3 has 15 residues. Trimming took 8 bases from V and 3 from J; bases not matched to a gene: 6. CDR3 protein: CASHPTGGGANVLTF. The CDR3 DNA reads TGTGCCAGCCACCCTACAGGGGGTGGGGCCAACGTCCTGACTTTC. Supplemented by reference TRBV27 and TRBJ2-6, the full variable domain reads EAQVTQNPRYLITVTGKKLTVTCSQNMNHEYMSWYRQDPGLGLRQIYYSMNVEVTDKGDVPEGYKVSRKEKRNFPLILESPSPNQTSLYFCASHPTGGGANVLTFGAGSRLTVL.

The rearrangement joins TRBV6-2 or TRBV6-3 to TRBJ1-2; perhaps TRBD1 as D (6 bases). The ends were cut back, 6 bases at V and 4 bases at J, with 12 bases in the middle. In germline, CDR1 is MNHEY, CDR2 SVGEGT. The CDR3 is 13 residues long. CDR3 protein: CASSHGQLYGYTF. CDR3 DNA sequence: TGTGCCAGCAGCCACGGACAGCTCTATGGCTACACCTTC.

V and J are TRBV5-6 and TRBJ1-1; TRBD1 matches 7 bases. Germline CDR1 is SGHDT and CDR2 is YYEEEE. The V and J ends lost 4 bases and 1 base, in that order; junction bases with no gene match: 10. CDR3 length: 16 residues. The CDR3 sequence: CASSRYRRTGNTEAFF. The CDR3 nucleotides read TGTGCCAGCAGCCGTTATCGCAGGACAGGGAACACTGAAGCTTTCTTT.

The chain recombines TRBV5-1 with TRBJ2-5; 16 bases match TRBD2. The CDR3 is 16 residues long. Trimming took 3 bases from V and 5 from J; bases not matched to a gene: 4. Germline CDR1 is SGHRS and CDR2 is YFSETQ. The CDR3 is CASSSGTSGRAETQYF. CDR3 sequence (DNA): TGCGCCAGCAGCTCGGGGACTAGCGGGAGGGCGGAGACCCAGTACTTC.

The chain has TRBV14 and TRBJ2-7, with D uncertain. V was clipped by 2 bases and J by 3 bases, with 2 bases between them. This CDR3 has 11 residues. CDR1 is SGHDN and CDR2 is FVKESK in the germline V gene. The CDR3 coding sequence is TGTGCCAGCAGCCAATACTACGAGCAGTACTTC. The encoded protein is CASSQYYEQYF.

The chain employs TRBV6-5 and TRBJ2-7, with D perhaps matching TRBD1 (5 bases). CDR1 and CDR2 (germline): MNHEY, SVGAGI. V was trimmed by 7 bases and J by 2 bases, leaving 15 bases between them. The CDR3 spans 14 residues. In DNA, the CDR3 is TGTGCCAGCACCCAAGGGGCAGCCGCCTACGAGCAGTACTTC. This encodes CASTQGAAAYEQYF.

The chain joins TRBV11-2 to TRBJ1-5; 8 nucleotides line up with TRBD1. CDR3 length: 15 residues. The germline V gene encodes CDR1 SGHAT and CDR2 FQNNGV. The V and J ends lost 1 base and 6 bases, in that order; junction bases with no gene match: 5. The CDR3 loop is CASSLGQGNTQPQHF. DNA for the CDR3: TGTGCCAGCAGCTTAGGACAGGGGAATACTCAGCCCCAGCATTTT.

Only one count was recorded for this clone. The chain is built from TRBV15 and TRBJ2-3; 9 bases are shared with TRBD1. Germline-derived CDR1 and CDR2 are LNHNV and YYDKDF (reference sequence). CDR3 length: 16 amino acids. The ends lost 3 bases at V and 2 bases at J; junction bases unmatched: 6. The CDR3 DNA is TGTGCCACCAGCAGTTGGACAGGGGCGAACACAGATACGCAGTATTTT. Residues: CATSSWTGANTDTQYF.

The chain carries TRBV7-2 and TRBJ1-5; D uncertain. V lost 1 base to trimming and J lost 2 bases, with 9 bases between them. Germline V CDR1 and CDR2: SGHTA, FQGNSA. CDR3 length equals 15 residues. CDR3 in DNA: TGTGCCAGCAGCTTAGAGCTAGCAGGCAATCAGCCCCAGCATTTT. This gives the protein CASSLELAGNQPQHF.

This clone was detected once. This chain joins TRBV4-1 and TRBJ2-7, with 16 bases lining up with TRBD2. Germline assignment: CDR1 MGHRA and CDR2 YSYEKL. The ends lost 3 bases at V and 6 bases at J; junction bases unmatched: 5. CDR3 length equals 16 residues. In DNA, the CDR3 is TGCGCCAGCAGCCAGGGACTAGCGGGAGGGCCAGGCGAGCAGTACTTC. Protein: CASSQGLAGGPGEQYF.

This chain joins TRBV7-3 and TRBJ2-5, with D maybe TRBD2 (6 bases). Trimming removed 2 bases at V and 5 bases at J, with 12 bases between. The germline V gene has CDR1 SGHTA and CDR2 FQGTGA. This CDR3 has 14 amino acids. The CDR3 is CASSLSGSRETQYF. CDR3 DNA sequence: TGTGCCAGCAGCTTATCCGGGAGTCGGGAGACCCAGTACTTC.

V gene TRBV5-1 combines with J gene TRBJ1-6; D might be TRBD1 (6 bases). V lost 7 bases, J lost 10 bases, and 18 bases lay in between. The V gene's germline CDR1 is SGHRS and CDR2 YFSETQ. CDR3 length equals 14 residues. CDR3: CASGLDSGGSPLHF. The CDR3 nucleotides are TGCGCCAGCGGTCTGGACTCTGGGGGCTCACCCCTCCACTTT.

Turning to this clone: Distinct nucleotide sequences in the sample also encode this CDR3. The rearrangement joins TRBV5-1 to TRBJ1-6, with D perhaps TRBD1 (5 bases). The CDR3 runs to 14 residues. Between the trimmed V and J ends, which lost 0 bases and 4 bases, there was a span of 5 bases. CDR1 is SGHRS and CDR2 is YFSETQ in the germline V gene. CDR3 amino acids: CASSLGQYNSPLHF. DNA of the CDR3: TGCGCCAGCAGCTTGGGACAGTATAATTCACCCCTCCACTTT.

This clone was observed once. The chain joins TRBV9 to TRBJ1-2; D is perhaps TRBD1 (5 bases). CDR1 and CDR2 from the germline V gene are SGDLS and YYNGEE. V was cut by 0 bases and J by 3 bases, with 12 bases left in between. The length of the CDR3 is 15 residues. The CDR3 sequence is CASSVGGAGDYGYTF. CDR3 DNA sequence: TGTGCCAGCAGCGTAGGTGGGGCTGGCGACTATGGCTACACCTTC.

The J gene is TRBJ1-2, the V gene TRBV7-3; unclear D gene. V shed 0 bases and J shed 6 bases, with 20 bases lying between them. The CDR3 is made up of 17 amino acids. Germline-derived CDR1 and CDR2 are SGHTA and FQGTGA. The CDR3, as DNA: TGTGCCAGCAGCTTAACGGCAGGCGTTCCCCCCCCCGATGGCTACACCTTC. This translates into CASSLTAGVPPPDGYTF.

The chain recombines TRBV16 with TRBJ1-1; 12 bases are shared with TRBD1. This CDR3 region has 20 residues. CDR1 KGHSY and CDR2 FQNENV come from the germline V gene. V was pared by 5 bases and J by 0 bases, with 16 bases of the junction left unmatched. The CDR3 DNA sequence: TGTGCCAGCAGCTTCCTTTTTCCGGGACAGGGGGCTAAGATGAACACTGAAGCTTTCTTT. Translation: CASSFLFPGQGAKMNTEAFF.

This chain links TRBV4-3 with TRBJ2-1, with a tentative D call TRBD2 (5 bases). Per the germline V gene, CDR1 is LGHNA and CDR2 is YSLEER. The CDR3 runs to 14 residues. V was clipped by 3 bases and J by 10 bases, with 16 bases between them. The CDR3, as DNA: TGCGCCAGCAGCCACATCGGGCTCGGGGTAGAGCAGTTCTTC. Its translation: CASSHIGLGVEQFF.

The chain links TRBV5-5 to TRBJ1-5; 7 nucleotides align to TRBD1. Looked up from germline, CDR1 is SGHKS and CDR2 is YYEKEE (reference sequence). The V and J ends lost 2 bases and 8 bases, in that order; junction bases with no gene match: 4. The CDR3 extends over 13 amino acids. The DNA of the CDR3 is TGTGCCAGCAGCTTAGGACAGGAAAAGCCCCAGCATTTT. Translation: CASSLGQEKPQHF.

CDR3 region: CASNMGHLNTEAFF. For the CDR3, the DNA is TGTGCCAGCAATATGGGACACTTGAACACTGAAGCTTTCTTT. The V call is TRBV9, the J call TRBJ1-1; D might be TRBD1 (6 bases). The length of the CDR3 is 14 residues. V lost 6 bases and J lost 0, with 12 bases in between. In germline, CDR1 is SGDLS, CDR2 YYNGEE.